This TCR beta chain appears in the sequencing data of a study of T cells after yellow fever vaccination. Study-level results: High-abundance clonotypes from the bulk population could contaminate FACS-sorted repertoires.

Germline V gene sequence: CDR1 MDHEN, CDR2 SYDVKM. V was cut by 2 bases and J by 5 bases, with 11 bases left in between. The CDR3 spans 14 residues. Regarding this clonotype: The antigen is unknown.

By 5'RACE template switching, TCR cDNA was produced, with a universal primer site and UMIs added in the process. Each CDR3 protein is one row after TCRdb ran MiXCR on the 5' RACE reads. The sample records about 300,000 distinct CDR3 sequences, approximately 7% being singletons. The material sequenced was PBMCs, taken 35 to 50 days after the first yellow fever vaccination. This receptor was taken from a man between 18 and 35 years old who received the YFV17D yellow fever vaccine. V and J are TRBV28 and TRBJ2-3, with D hard to call. The CDR3 is CASSLGSTQDTQYF. The DNA for the CDR3 is TGTGCCAGCAGTTTAGGGTCAACCCAAGATACGCAGTATTTT.